Listed below are T cell receptor beta chains from one sample, sequenced in a study of OX40 agonist ivuxolimab in advanced cancers. Sequencing used immunoSEQ multiplex PCR; TCRdb keeps in-frame clones, though not all of them. The sample lists 75,000 to 100,000 clones, roughly 85% seen once, with under 0.55% in the top ten. The sequencing here drew on CD4+ or CD8+ T cells sorted from blood, taken in a trial of the OX40 agonist ivuxolimab. These receptors originate from an adult with an advanced solid tumor such as melanoma, head and neck, liver or kidney cancer. Each CDR3 is given with its conserved first and last residue. Each record gives: CDR3 length, V gene, D gene, clone size, J gene, CDR3 DNA, CDR3 protein. The D gene is left open where the match is weak. Expanded clones are given a class, and other clones once, few, many or no size at all.

len: 20
v_gene: TRBV18
d_gene: -
abundance: medium-sized
j_gene: TRBJ2-4
CDR3nt: TGTGCCAGCTCACCACCCCCCTTTAGTGGGGGGCCCTATACTAAAAACATTCAGTACTTC
CDR3aa: CASSPPPFSGGPYTKNIQYF

len: 16
v_gene: TRBV5-1
d_gene: TRBD1
abundance: -
j_gene: TRBJ2-2
CDR3nt: TGCGCCAGCAGCTTGCAGGGACAGGGGGCTACCGGGGAGCTGTTTTTT
CDR3aa: CASSLQGQGATGELFF

len: 15
v_gene: TRBV18
d_gene: -
abundance: -
j_gene: TRBJ1-1
CDR3nt: TGTGCCAGCTCACCACTAGCCAGAGGGAACACTGAAGCTTTCTTT
CDR3aa: CASSPLARGNTEAFF

len: 13
v_gene: TRBV5-5
d_gene: TRBD1
abundance: -
j_gene: TRBJ2-7
CDR3nt: TGTGCCAGCAGCTTGGCCGGACAGGACGAGCAGTACTTC
CDR3aa: CASSLAGQDEQYF

len: 14
v_gene: TRBV12-5
d_gene: -
abundance: -
j_gene: TRBJ1-1
CDR3nt: TGTGCTAGTGGTTTACGGGCAGGGCACACTGAAGCTTTCTTT
CDR3aa: CASGLRAGHTEAFF

len: 18
v_gene: TRBV9
d_gene: TRBD2
abundance: once
j_gene: TRBJ2-1
CDR3nt: TGTGCCAGCAGCGCCCACCTAGCCTTAGGGACTAGCGACAATGAGCAGTTCTTC
CDR3aa: CASSAHLALGTSDNEQFF

len: 14
v_gene: TRBV5-5
d_gene: -
abundance: -
j_gene: TRBJ2-7
CDR3nt: TGTGCCAGCAGCTTGTTGGGCCAGGCCGGCGAGCAGTACTTC
CDR3aa: CASSLLGQAGEQYF

len: 15
v_gene: TRBV21-1
d_gene: -
abundance: -
j_gene: TRBJ1-2
CDR3nt: TGTGCCAGCAGCACCAAAAGGGGGCCAGCCTATGGCTACACCTTC
CDR3aa: CASSTKRGPAYGYTF

len: 14
v_gene: TRBV4-1
d_gene: TRBD1
abundance: -
j_gene: TRBJ1-1
CDR3nt: TGCGCCAGCAGCCAGGAGGACAGGTCGGTGGGGGCTTTCTTT
CDR3aa: CASSQEDRSVGAFF

len: 15
v_gene: TRBV7-9
d_gene: -
abundance: -
j_gene: TRBJ2-3
CDR3nt: TGTGCCAGCAGCTTAGCACAAGGGAACACAGATACGCAGTATTTT
CDR3aa: CASSLAQGNTDTQYF

len: 13
v_gene: TRBV19
d_gene: -
abundance: once
j_gene: TRBJ2-5
CDR3nt: TGTGCCAGTAAGAGACAGCCCCAAGAGACCCAGTACTTC
CDR3aa: CASKRQPQETQYF

len: 14
v_gene: TRBV6-6
d_gene: -
abundance: -
j_gene: TRBJ1-5
CDR3nt: TGTGCCAGCAGTCGCGGCGCGGGGAATCAGCCCCAGCATTTT
CDR3aa: CASSRGAGNQPQHF

len: 16
v_gene: TRBV5-4
d_gene: -
abundance: -
j_gene: TRBJ2-7
CDR3nt: TGTGCCAGCAGCCCGGGACTTTCAAGTAGCTCCTACGAGCAGTACTTC
CDR3aa: CASSPGLSSSSYEQYF

len: 15
v_gene: TRBV9
d_gene: TRBD2
abundance: -
j_gene: TRBJ2-3
CDR3nt: TGTGCCAGCAGCGTCCGGGAGGGAAGTCCGGATACGCAGTATTTT
CDR3aa: CASSVREGSPDTQYF

len: 15
v_gene: TRBV11-2
d_gene: -
abundance: -
j_gene: TRBJ2-3
CDR3nt: TGTGCCAGCAGACTCATGGGACCCGGCGGAGATACGCAGTATTTT
CDR3aa: CASRLMGPGGDTQYF

len: 15
v_gene: TRBV13
d_gene: -
abundance: -
j_gene: TRBJ1-3
CDR3nt: TGTGCCAGCAGTCTCTTCAGACTAGCTGGAAACACCATATATTTT
CDR3aa: CASSLFRLAGNTIYF

len: 16
v_gene: TRBV7-2
d_gene: TRBD1
abundance: -
j_gene: TRBJ1-1
CDR3nt: TGTGCCAGCAGCTTACATCCAACGACAGGGGCGGTCGGAGCTTTCTTT
CDR3aa: CASSLHPTTGAVGAFF

len: 15
v_gene: TRBV11-1
d_gene: -
abundance: -
j_gene: TRBJ2-7
CDR3nt: TGTGCCAGCAGCTTCCCGGGGACCTCCTCCTACGAGCAGTACTTC
CDR3aa: CASSFPGTSSYEQYF

len: 14
v_gene: TRBV29-1
d_gene: -
abundance: -
j_gene: TRBJ2-7
CDR3nt: TGCAGCGCCGTCCGGGACGCCAGCTCCTACGAGCAGTACTTC
CDR3aa: CSAVRDASSYEQYF

len: 14
v_gene: TRBV5-4
d_gene: -
abundance: -
j_gene: TRBJ2-7
CDR3nt: TGTGCCAGCAGCTTGGCTAGTAGTTCCTACGAGCAGTACTTC
CDR3aa: CASSLASSSYEQYF

len: 14
v_gene: TRBV18
d_gene: -
abundance: -
j_gene: TRBJ1-2
CDR3nt: TGTGCCAGCTCACCATCCCGGGACACCGATGGCTACACCTTC
CDR3aa: CASSPSRDTDGYTF

len: 14
v_gene: TRBV5-1
d_gene: TRBD1
abundance: -
j_gene: TRBJ1-1
CDR3nt: TGCGCCAGCGGCCTCGGACAGGGTAACACTGAAGCTTTCTTT
CDR3aa: CASGLGQGNTEAFF

len: 16
v_gene: TRBV5-1
d_gene: -
abundance: -
j_gene: TRBJ2-2
CDR3nt: TGCGCCAGCAGCTTGGAAGGGCCTCGAGACACCGGGGAGCTGTTTTTT
CDR3aa: CASSLEGPRDTGELFF

len: 14
v_gene: TRBV10-3
d_gene: -
abundance: -
j_gene: TRBJ1-5
CDR3nt: TGTGCCATCAGTGAGTGGGGGGGCAATCAGCCCCAGCATTTT
CDR3aa: CAISEWGGNQPQHF

len: 16
v_gene: TRBV7-6
d_gene: TRBD1
abundance: -
j_gene: TRBJ1-4
CDR3nt: TGTGCCAGCAGCTCTTCCTCCGGGACAGTGGGGGAAAAACTGTTTTTT
CDR3aa: CASSSSSGTVGEKLFF

len: 12
v_gene: TRBV5-1
d_gene: -
abundance: -
j_gene: TRBJ2-3
CDR3nt: TGCGCCAGCAGCTGGGACATAGATACGCAGTATTTT
CDR3aa: CASSWDIDTQYF

len: 13
v_gene: TRBV28
d_gene: -
abundance: -
j_gene: TRBJ1-4
CDR3nt: TGTGCCAGCCGGGGGAGGGATAATGAAAAACTGTTTTTT
CDR3aa: CASRGRDNEKLFF

len: 13
v_gene: TRBV7-2
d_gene: TRBD1
abundance: once
j_gene: TRBJ2-7
CDR3nt: TGTGCCAGCGCCCGGGACAGGGGTTACGAGCAGTACTTC
CDR3aa: CASARDRGYEQYF

len: 16
v_gene: TRBV7-8
d_gene: -
abundance: -
j_gene: TRBJ2-3
CDR3nt: TGTGCCAGCAGCTTACAACCAGGGGCTGAGGCAGATACGCAGTATTTT
CDR3aa: CASSLQPGAEADTQYF

len: 16
v_gene: TRBV15
d_gene: -
abundance: -
j_gene: TRBJ2-3
CDR3nt: TGTGCCACCAGCAGGGAGAGTGGGGGGGCCAAAGATACGCAGTATTTT
CDR3aa: CATSRESGGAKDTQYF

len: 14
v_gene: TRBV2
d_gene: -
abundance: -
j_gene: TRBJ2-5
CDR3nt: TGTGCCAGCACCGAAACACAGGGAGGAGAGACCCAGTACTTC
CDR3aa: CASTETQGGETQYF

len: 13
v_gene: TRBV28
d_gene: TRBD1
abundance: -
j_gene: TRBJ1-2
CDR3nt: TGTGCCAGCAGTTTACAGGGGGCTGATGGCTACACCTTC
CDR3aa: CASSLQGADGYTF

len: 11
v_gene: TRBV6-5
d_gene: -
abundance: -
j_gene: TRBJ1-2
CDR3nt: TGTGCCAGCAGTCACGGGGAAGGCTACACCTTC
CDR3aa: CASSHGEGYTF

len: 14
v_gene: TRBV6-5
d_gene: TRBD2
abundance: -
j_gene: TRBJ2-3
CDR3nt: TGTGCCAGCACCTCCCGCGGGGGGCGAGATACGCAGTATTTT
CDR3aa: CASTSRGGRDTQYF

len: 13
v_gene: TRBV7-3
d_gene: -
abundance: -
j_gene: TRBJ2-1
CDR3nt: TGTGCCAGCAGCTTAACGGGAGGTAGTGAGCAGTTCTTC
CDR3aa: CASSLTGGSEQFF

len: 13
v_gene: TRBV7-2
d_gene: -
abundance: -
j_gene: TRBJ2-7
CDR3nt: TGTGCCAGCAGCTTAGGGGCGCCATACGAGCAGTACTTC
CDR3aa: CASSLGAPYEQYF

len: 17
v_gene: TRBV7-2
d_gene: TRBD2
abundance: -
j_gene: TRBJ2-1
CDR3nt: TGTGCCAGCAGCCCCGGGGGAGCGGGGGGCTTTTACAATGAGCAGTTCTTC
CDR3aa: CASSPGGAGGFYNEQFF

len: 15
v_gene: TRBV6-5
d_gene: -
abundance: many
j_gene: TRBJ1-5
CDR3nt: TGTGCCAGCAGTTATACAGGGTCTAGCAATCAGCCCCAGCATTTT
CDR3aa: CASSYTGSSNQPQHF

len: 17
v_gene: TRBV18
d_gene: -
abundance: -
j_gene: TRBJ2-5
CDR3nt: TGTGCCAGCTCACCACCGAATCTCGCGGGGTTCCAAGAGACCCAGTACTTC
CDR3aa: CASSPPNLAGFQETQYF

len: 17
v_gene: TRBV25-1
d_gene: TRBD2
abundance: few
j_gene: TRBJ2-3
CDR3nt: TGTGCCAGCACCGTAGGCTCCGGGGGGGGGCCCACAGATACGCAGTATTTT
CDR3aa: CASTVGSGGGPTDTQYF

len: 16
v_gene: TRBV18
d_gene: -
abundance: -
j_gene: TRBJ2-3
CDR3nt: TGTGCCAGCTCAACATTCGGACGGAGATCATCAGATACGCAGTATTTT
CDR3aa: CASSTFGRRSSDTQYF

len: 14
v_gene: TRBV18
d_gene: -
abundance: -
j_gene: TRBJ2-7
CDR3nt: TGTGCCAGCTCACCCCCCCCTAACCCCCACGAGCAGTACTTC
CDR3aa: CASSPPPNPHEQYF

len: 16
v_gene: TRBV27
d_gene: TRBD1
abundance: -
j_gene: TRBJ1-4
CDR3nt: TGTGCCAGCAGTTTAGCCCTGACAGGGAGGGGAGAAAAACTGTTTTTT
CDR3aa: CASSLALTGRGEKLFF

len: 12
v_gene: TRBV14
d_gene: -
abundance: -
j_gene: TRBJ2-6
CDR3nt: TGTGCCAGCAGCGGTGGGGCCAACGTCCTGACTTTC
CDR3aa: CASSGGANVLTF

len: 13
v_gene: TRBV11-3
d_gene: -
abundance: few
j_gene: TRBJ1-2
CDR3nt: TGTGCCAGCAGCTCGACTTCCTCCGGGGGTCAATCCTTC
CDR3aa: CASSSTSSGGQSF

len: 14
v_gene: TRBV5-1
d_gene: TRBD2
abundance: -
j_gene: TRBJ2-1
CDR3nt: TGCGCCGGGAGGGCGGATAGCTCCTACAATGAGCAGTTCTTC
CDR3aa: CAGRADSSYNEQFF

len: 13
v_gene: TRBV11-2
d_gene: -
abundance: -
j_gene: TRBJ2-1
CDR3nt: TGTGCCAGCAGCTTAGTAAGGAGAAATGAGCAGTTCTTC
CDR3aa: CASSLVRRNEQFF

len: 14
v_gene: TRBV5-4
d_gene: TRBD1
abundance: -
j_gene: TRBJ1-1
CDR3nt: TGTGCCAGCAGCTTGACAGGGGGTTTGACTGAAGCTTTCTTT
CDR3aa: CASSLTGGLTEAFF